The next 15 T cell receptor beta chains were all read from a single sample in a study of blood T cell repertoires in COVID-19. Sequenced by immunoSEQ multiplex PCR; TCRdb stores in-frame clones only, minus some. The data show over 130,000 clones, around nine tenths seen once. Specimen: peripheral blood. These receptors all come from a man aged 55-75 years with active or convalescent COVID-19.

This chain links TRBV18 with TRBJ2-7; the match to TRBD2 covers 8 bases. Trimming at V came to 6 bases and at J to 0 bases, leaving 7 bases not matched to a gene. This CDR3 is built from 15 residues. CDR1 is KGHSH and CDR2 is LQKENI in the germline V gene. The CDR3: CASSPGTRSSYEQYF. The CDR3 DNA is TGTGCCAGCTCCCCCGGGACTAGGAGCTCCTACGAGCAGTACTTC.

V and J are TRBV6-4 and TRBJ2-5, with no clear D. CDR3 size: 14 residues. The germline gives CDR1 MRHNA, CDR2 SNTAGT. Trimming pared 7 bases from V and 5 bases from J, leaving 17 bases between. The CDR3 DNA is TGTGCCAGCACCAGAGACAACGCTGGGGAGACCCAGTACTTC. As protein: CASTRDNAGETQYF.

The chain employs TRBV2 and TRBJ2-7; 7 bases are shared with TRBD1. The CDR3 is 15 residues long. CDR1 is SNHLY and CDR2 is FYNNEI in the germline V gene. The V segment lost 6 bases and the J segment 2 bases; nucleotides outside the gene matches: 10. The CDR3 DNA reads TGTGCCAGCAGACTTGGGGACAGTTGGGCCTACGAGCAGTACTTC. As protein: CASRLGDSWAYEQYF. Complete variable domain (other parts from reference TRBV2 and TRBJ2-7): EPEVTQTPSHQVTQMGQEVILRCVPISNHLYFYWYRQILGQKVEFLVSFYNNEISEKSEIFDDQFSVERPDGSNFTLKIRSTKLEDSAMYFCASRLGDSWAYEQYFGPGTRLTVT.

V usage is TRBV19 and J usage is TRBJ1-3; D may be TRBD1 (5 bases). Germline V gene lookup returns CDR1 LNHDA and CDR2 SQIVND (reference sequence). V was clipped by 4 bases and J by 1 base, with 5 bases between them. This CDR3 contains 13 residues. CDR3 DNA sequence: TGTGCCAGTAGTACAGGGTCTGGAAACACCATATATTTT. This codes for CASSTGSGNTIYF.

There are a few counts of this clone. The chain combines TRBV28 with TRBJ2-1, with 10 bases aligning to TRBD1. Germline-derived CDR1 and CDR2 are MDHEN and SYDVKM. J gave up 2 bases and V 7 bases, and 5 bases lay outside the gene matches. The CDR3 has 15 residues. The DNA for the CDR3 is TGTGCCAGCAAAACCGGGACAGGGGCCTACAATGAGCAGTTCTTC. Protein sequence: CASKTGTGAYNEQFF.

This clone is medium-sized. The chain combines TRBV11-2 with TRBJ2-5; tentative D call: TRBD1 (6 bases). V lost 7 bases, J lost 3 bases, and 18 bases lay in between. Germline-derived CDR1 and CDR2 are SGHAT and FQNNGV. The CDR3 has 15 amino acids. The CDR3 reads CASTSSGVGEETQYF. Written as DNA, the CDR3 is TGTGCCAGCACCTCCTCAGGGGTTGGGGAAGAGACCCAGTACTTC. Supplemented by reference TRBV11-2 and TRBJ2-5, the full variable domain reads EAGVAQSPRYKIIEKRQSVAFWCNPISGHATLYWYQQILGQGPKLLIQFQNNGVVDDSQLPKDRFSAERLKGVDSTLKIQPAKLEDSAVYLCASTSSGVGEETQYFGPGTRLLVL.

The rearrangement links TRBV27 to TRBJ2-5, with D maybe TRBD1 (6 bases). Per the germline V gene, CDR1 is MNHEY and CDR2 is SMNVEV (reference sequence). V was pared by 5 bases and J by 3 bases, with 13 bases between. The CDR3 is made up of 14 amino acids. The chain's CDR3 is CASSRRRDKETQYF. The CDR3 DNA follows: TGTGCCAGCAGTCGCCGCCGGGACAAAGAGACCCAGTACTTC.

The chain recombines TRBV28 with TRBJ1-6, with D perhaps matching TRBD1 (6 bases). CDR3 length equals 12 residues. In germline, CDR1 is MDHEN, CDR2 SYDVKM. Trimming stripped 8 bases from V and 8 bases from J, with 10 bases between. The CDR3 loop is CASGGAYSPLHF. The CDR3 DNA follows: TGTGCCAGCGGGGGCGCGTATTCACCCCTCCACTTT.

V usage is TRBV3-1 (or the pseudogene TRBV3-2) and J usage is TRBJ2-2, with 13 positions matching TRBD2. Per the germline V gene, CDR1 is LGHDT and CDR2 is YNNKEL (reference sequence). Trimming cost V 4 bases and J 7 bases; bases outside gene matches: 3. The CDR3 covers 15 residues. The CDR3 sequence: CASSPTSGRLGELFF. DNA of the CDR3: TGTGCCAGCAGCCCGACTAGCGGGAGGCTCGGGGAGCTGTTTTTT.

The rearrangement uses TRBV12-3 or TRBV12-4 and TRBJ1-2, with D unclear. This CDR3 is 12 amino acids long. The V and J ends lost 5 bases and 4 bases respectively, with 8 bases between them. CDR3 DNA: TGTGCCAGCAGTCTTGACACCTATGGCTACACCTTC. Protein: CASSLDTYGYTF.

The chain carries TRBV6-5 and TRBJ2-1; D uncertain. The CDR3 is 15 residues long. Trimming removed 0 bases at V and 3 bases at J, with 9 bases between. In germline, CDR1 is MNHEY, CDR2 SVGAGI. The CDR3 loop is CASSYSNQNYNEQFF. CDR3 DNA: TGTGCCAGCAGTTACTCGAACCAGAACTACAATGAGCAGTTCTTC.

The chain carries TRBV4-3 and TRBJ1-2; D call uncertain. Germline CDR1 LGHNA, CDR2 YSLEER. The CDR3 spans 11 residues. V was trimmed by 1 base and J by 8 bases, leaving 5 bases between them. The CDR3, as DNA: TGCGCCAGCAGCCAAGCGGGGGGCTACACCTTC. Amino acids: CASSQAGGYTF.

V is TRBV5-1 and J is TRBJ2-7, with 14 bases fitting TRBD2. The CDR3 sequence is 17 residues long. J lost 4 bases, V lost 2 bases, and 8 bases had no gene match. Germline V gives CDR1 SGHRS, CDR2 YFSETQ. The CDR3 reads CASSFSGLAGVSYEQYF. The CDR3 DNA follows: TGCGCCAGCAGCTTTTCGGGACTAGCGGGAGTCTCGTACGAGCAGTACTTC.

V usage is TRBV28 and J usage is TRBJ1-5, with a weak D call TRBD1 (5 bases). The ends were cut back, 3 bases at V and 0 bases at J, with 12 bases in the middle. This CDR3 contains 16 residues. The germline V gene has CDR1 MDHEN and CDR2 SYDVKM. CDR3 DNA: TGTGCCAGCAGTTTGGTCAGGGTCTATAGCAATCAGCCCCAGCATTTT. Protein: CASSLVRVYSNQPQHF.

The chain recombines TRBV19 with TRBJ1-5, with a weak D call TRBD1 (6 bases). V lost 5 bases and J 3 bases, leaving 11 bases between the germline ends. The CDR3 has 14 residues. Germline CDR1 LNHDA, CDR2 SQIVND (reference sequence). The DNA of the CDR3 is TGTGCCAGTAGTTTAACAGGGATCAATCAGCCCCAGCATTTT. This encodes CASSLTGINQPQHF.